A selection of T cell receptor beta chains follows, all from one sample in a study of CD8+CD57+ T cells in acquired aplastic anemia. TCRdb reprocessed the reads via MiXCR and lists one record per CDR3 protein. The sample yields roughly 130,000 distinct CDR3 sequences, about half seen once. The sequenced sample was sorted CD4+, CD8+, or CD8+CD57+ T cells (not recorded which) from PBMCs. The receptors derive from a human donor in good health, serving as a control. Each CDR3 is given with its conserved first and last residue. D genes are given only for firm matches. Size is stated for part of the rows, as once, few or many counts, or as a class when the clone is expanded.

D	V	J	size	CDR3	DNA
TRBD2	TRBV6-1	TRBJ2-3	many	CASSRSPTSGGTDTQYF	TGTGCCAGCAGTCGCTCCCCCACTAGCGGGGGCACAGATACGCAGTATTTT
.	TRBV15	TRBJ2-6	.	CATSYWRGAGANVLTF	TGTGCCACCAGCTACTGGAGGGGCGCTGGGGCCAACGTCCTGACTTTC
.	TRBV20-1	TRBJ2-3	many	CSLGGRGTDTQYF	TGCAGCCTGGGGGGGCGGGGCACAGATACGCAGTATTTT
TRBD1	TRBV29-1	TRBJ2-7	few	CSVATGGRYEQYF	TGCAGCGTAGCAACAGGGGGCAGGTACGAGCAGTACTTC
.	TRBV20-1	TRBJ1-6	many	CSAPAPGAGSSYNSPLHF	TGCAGTGCGCCAGCCCCAGGGGCAGGCAGCTCCTATAATTCACCCCTCCACTTT
.	TRBV5-1	TRBJ2-7	.	CASSFREEREQYF	TGCGCCAGCAGCTTTAGAGAAGAGAGGGAGCAGTACTTC
TRBD2	TRBV7-3	TRBJ2-2	.	CASIKRTSGEAGELFF	TGTGCCAGCATCAAGAGGACTAGCGGGGAAGCCGGGGAGCTGTTTTTT
.	TRBV19	TRBJ1-1	.	CASSRSEGTEAFF	TGTGCCAGTAGTAGGTCGGAGGGCACTGAAGCTTTCTTT
TRBD1	TRBV29-1	TRBJ2-3	once	CSAAPGQGADTQYF	TGCAGCGCTGCTCCGGGACAGGGGGCAGATACGCAGTATTTT
.	TRBV10-3	TRBJ1-5	.	CAISPADNQPQHF	TGTGCCATCAGCCCGGCTGACAATCAGCCCCAGCATTTT
TRBD2	TRBV10-2	TRBJ2-3	.	CASSQEGRAGRSTDTQYF	TGCGCCAGCAGCCAAGAGGGTAGAGCGGGGAGGAGCACAGATACGCAGTATTTT
TRBD1	TRBV11-3	TRBJ2-7	many	CASSFGQGAVEQYF	TGTGCCAGCAGCTTCGGACAGGGGGCGGTCGAGCAGTACTTC
.	TRBV24-1	TRBJ2-1	.	CASGSTGTMVGEQFF	TGTGCCAGCGGTTCGACAGGTACCATGGTCGGTGAGCAGTTCTTC
TRBD2	TRBV2	TRBJ2-7	.	CASSAEAGATYEQYF	TGTGCCAGCAGTGCTGAAGCGGGGGCGACCTACGAGCAGTACTTC
.	TRBV20-1	TRBJ2-7	.	CSARVGGGSHEQYF	TGCAGTGCTAGAGTGGGGGGGGGCAGCCACGAGCAGTACTTC
.	TRBV20-1	TRBJ2-3	many	CSARDSVLSTDTQYF	TGCAGTGCTAGAGATTCTGTCCTTAGCACAGATACGCAGTATTTT
.	TRBV7-3	TRBJ1-2	.	CASSQGSGARGYTF	TGTGCCAGCAGCCAGGGCTCAGGGGCTCGGGGCTACACCTTC
.	TRBV10-3	TRBJ1-1	medium-sized	CAISESQDLNTEAFF	TGTGCCATCAGTGAGTCCCAGGATCTGAACACTGAAGCTTTCTTT
TRBD1	TRBV7-3	TRBJ1-6	many	CASSQGQGNSPLHF	TGTGCCAGCAGCCAAGGACAGGGAAATTCACCCCTCCACTTT
.	TRBV7-8	TRBJ2-5	few	CASSLGRPETQYF	TGTGCCAGCAGCCTCGGACGCCCGGAGACCCAGTACTTC
.	TRBV5-1	TRBJ2-1	many	CASSLGGNRGNEQFF	TGCGCCAGCAGCTTGGGAGGCAACCGGGGGAATGAGCAGTTCTTC
.	TRBV7-9	TRBJ2-7	many	CASSPRDFYEQYF	TGTGCCAGCAGCCCCCGTGATTTCTACGAGCAGTACTTC
TRBD1	TRBV6-5	TRBJ1-2	many	CASSSPRTGYYGYTF	TGTGCCAGCAGTTCCCCTCGGACAGGGTACTATGGCTACACCTTC
.	TRBV30	TRBJ2-7	many	CAWSRESYEQYF	TGTGCCTGGAGTAGAGAGTCCTACGAGCAGTACTTC
TRBD1	TRBV20-1	TRBJ1-6	.	CSARDRGKDSPLHF	TGCAGTGCTAGGGACAGGGGGAAAGATTCACCCCTCCACTTT
TRBD2	TRBV18	TRBJ2-1	many	CASSPPRLAEANEQFF	TGTGCCAGCTCACCACCGAGACTAGCGGAGGCCAATGAGCAGTTCTTC
TRBD1	TRBV10-3	TRBJ1-2	.	CAISEPGQGTTYGYTF	TGTGCCATCAGTGAGCCGGGACAGGGCACGACCTATGGCTACACCTTC